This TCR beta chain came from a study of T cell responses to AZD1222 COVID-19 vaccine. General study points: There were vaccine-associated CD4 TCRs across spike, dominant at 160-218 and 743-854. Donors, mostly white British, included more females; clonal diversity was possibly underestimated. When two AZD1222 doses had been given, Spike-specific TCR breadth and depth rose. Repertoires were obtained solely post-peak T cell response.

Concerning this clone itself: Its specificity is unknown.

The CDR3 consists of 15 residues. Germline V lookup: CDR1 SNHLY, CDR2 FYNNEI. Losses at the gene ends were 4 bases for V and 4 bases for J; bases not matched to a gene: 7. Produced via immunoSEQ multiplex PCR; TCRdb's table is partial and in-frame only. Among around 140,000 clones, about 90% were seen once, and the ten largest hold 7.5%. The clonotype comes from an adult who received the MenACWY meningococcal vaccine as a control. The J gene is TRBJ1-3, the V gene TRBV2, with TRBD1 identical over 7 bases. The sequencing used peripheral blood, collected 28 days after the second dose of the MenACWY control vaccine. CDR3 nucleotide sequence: TGTGCCAGCAGTGGCGCCCAGGGGGGAGGAAACACCATATATTTT. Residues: CASSGAQGGGNTIYF.